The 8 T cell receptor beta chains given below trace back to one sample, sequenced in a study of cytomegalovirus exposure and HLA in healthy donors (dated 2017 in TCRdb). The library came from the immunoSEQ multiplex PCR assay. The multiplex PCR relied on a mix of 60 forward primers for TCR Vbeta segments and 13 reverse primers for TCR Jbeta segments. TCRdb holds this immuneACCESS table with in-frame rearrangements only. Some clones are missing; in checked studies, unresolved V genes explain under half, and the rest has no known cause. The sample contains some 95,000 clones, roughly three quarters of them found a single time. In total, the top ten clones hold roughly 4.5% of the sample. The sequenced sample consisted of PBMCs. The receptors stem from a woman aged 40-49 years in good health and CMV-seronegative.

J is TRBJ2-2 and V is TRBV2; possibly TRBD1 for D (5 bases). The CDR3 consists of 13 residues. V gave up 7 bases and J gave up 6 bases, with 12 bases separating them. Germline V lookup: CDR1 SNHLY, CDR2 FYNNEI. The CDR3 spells CASNPGYPGELFF. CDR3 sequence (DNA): TGTGCCAGCAACCCAGGGTACCCCGGGGAGCTGTTTTTT.

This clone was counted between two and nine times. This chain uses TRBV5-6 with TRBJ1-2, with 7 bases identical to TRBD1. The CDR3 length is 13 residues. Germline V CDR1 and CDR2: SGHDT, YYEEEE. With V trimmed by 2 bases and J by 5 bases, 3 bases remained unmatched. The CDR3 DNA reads TGTGCCAGCAGCTTCCAACAGGGGTATGGCTACACCTTC. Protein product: CASSFQQGYGYTF.

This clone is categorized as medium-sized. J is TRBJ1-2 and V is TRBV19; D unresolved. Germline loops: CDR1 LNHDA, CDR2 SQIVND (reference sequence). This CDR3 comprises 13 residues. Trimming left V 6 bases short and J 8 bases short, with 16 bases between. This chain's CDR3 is CASSPGPGEGYTF. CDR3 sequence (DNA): TGTGCCAGTAGCCCCGGACCCGGGGAGGGCTACACCTTC.

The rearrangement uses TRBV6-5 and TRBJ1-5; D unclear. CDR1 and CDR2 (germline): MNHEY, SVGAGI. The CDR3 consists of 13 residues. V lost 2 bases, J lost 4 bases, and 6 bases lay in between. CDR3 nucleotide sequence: TGTGCCAGCAGTTACAAATATAATCAGCCCCAGCATTTT. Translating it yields CASSYKYNQPQHF.

The CDR3 region is CASSPGTGSTYEQYF. The CDR3 bases are TGTGCCAGTAGTCCTGGCACAGGATCTACCTACGAGCAGTACTTC. The chain uses TRBV19 and TRBJ2-7; possibly TRBD1 for D (5 bases). This CDR3 has 15 amino acids. CDR1 and CDR2 (germline): LNHDA, SQIVND (reference sequence). The V end lost 5 bases, the J end lost 2 bases, and 16 bases lay between the germline ends.

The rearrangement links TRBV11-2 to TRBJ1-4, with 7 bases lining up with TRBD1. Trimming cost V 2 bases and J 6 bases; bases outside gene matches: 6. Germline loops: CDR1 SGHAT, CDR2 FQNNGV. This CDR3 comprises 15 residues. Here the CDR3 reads CASSLPGQLDEKLFF. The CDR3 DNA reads TGTGCCAGCAGCTTACCGGGACAGCTAGATGAAAAACTGTTTTTT.

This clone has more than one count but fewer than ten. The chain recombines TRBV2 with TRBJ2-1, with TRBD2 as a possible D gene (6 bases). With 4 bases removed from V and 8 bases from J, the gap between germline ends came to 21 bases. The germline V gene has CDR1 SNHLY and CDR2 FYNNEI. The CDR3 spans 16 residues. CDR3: CASSGQGGDWVDEQFF. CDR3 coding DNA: TGTGCCAGCAGTGGTCAGGGCGGGGACTGGGTGGATGAGCAGTTCTTC.

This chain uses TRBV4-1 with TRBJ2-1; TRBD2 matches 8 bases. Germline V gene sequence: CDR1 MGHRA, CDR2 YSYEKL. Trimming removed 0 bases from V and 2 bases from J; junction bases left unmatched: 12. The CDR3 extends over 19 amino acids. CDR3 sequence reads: CASSQESRGGQGPYNEQFF. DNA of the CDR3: TGCGCCAGCAGCCAAGAAAGTCGGGGGGGCCAGGGGCCCTACAATGAGCAGTTCTTC.